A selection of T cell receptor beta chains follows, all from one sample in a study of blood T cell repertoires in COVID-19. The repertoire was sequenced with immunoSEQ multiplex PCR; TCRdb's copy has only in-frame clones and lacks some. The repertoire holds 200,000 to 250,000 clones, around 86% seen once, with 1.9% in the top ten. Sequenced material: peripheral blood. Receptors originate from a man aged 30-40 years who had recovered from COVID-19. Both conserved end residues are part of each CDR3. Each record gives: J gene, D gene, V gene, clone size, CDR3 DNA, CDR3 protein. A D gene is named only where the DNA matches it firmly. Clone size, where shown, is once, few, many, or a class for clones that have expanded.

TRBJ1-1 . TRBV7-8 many TGTGCCAGCAGCCTGTGGGGCGTGATGAACACTGAAGCTTTCTTT CASSLWGVMNTEAFF
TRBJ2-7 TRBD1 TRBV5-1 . TGCGCCAGCAGCTTGAGGAGCCGGGACAGGTCCCTTAGGGGCCCCTACGAGCAGTACTTC CASSLRSRDRSLRGPYEQYF
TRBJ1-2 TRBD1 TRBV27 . TGTGCCAGCAGTATACAGGGGACGGACTATGGCTACACCTTC CASSIQGTDYGYTF
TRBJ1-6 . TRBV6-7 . TGTGCCAGCAGTAACTCGCGACAGGAGCGGTATTATTGTTCACCCCTCCACTTT CASSNSRQERYYCSPLHF
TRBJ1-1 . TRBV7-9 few TGTGCCAGCAGCTTAAATCAGGGGACTGAAGCTTTCTTT CASSLNQGTEAFF
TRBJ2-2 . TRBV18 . TGTGCCAGCCGGGGGGCCTCGAACACCGGGGAGCTGTTTTTT CASRGASNTGELFF
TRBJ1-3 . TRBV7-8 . TGTGCCAGCAGCCCCGGGGGTTCTGGAAACACCATATATTTT CASSPGGSGNTIYF
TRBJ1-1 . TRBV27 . TGTGCCAGCAGTTCTATTATGGGACCCTCCGGGACAAAAGCTTTCTTT CASSSIMGPSGTKAFF
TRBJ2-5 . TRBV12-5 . TGTGCTAGTGGTTTGGTAAGAGGGGGAAAAGAGACCCAGTACTTC CASGLVRGGKETQYF
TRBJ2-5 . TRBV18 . TGTGCCAGCTCACCCGACAGGAATCAAGAGACCCAGTACTTC CASSPDRNQETQYF
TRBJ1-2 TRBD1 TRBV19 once TGTGCCAGTAGTATCCCGGGACAGGGACCCTATGGCTACACCTTC CASSIPGQGPYGYTF
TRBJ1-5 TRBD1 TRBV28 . TGTGCCAGCAGTCCTTGGACAGGGGGCATGTATCAGCCCCAGCATTTT CASSPWTGGMYQPQHF
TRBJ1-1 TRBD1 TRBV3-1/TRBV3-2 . TGTGCCAGCAGCCCATCAGGGACAGCGAACACTGAAGCTTTCTTT CASSPSGTANTEAFF
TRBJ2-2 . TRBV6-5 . TGTGCCAGCAGTTATGGGCATCCGAACACCGGGGAGCTGTTTTTT CASSYGHPNTGELFF
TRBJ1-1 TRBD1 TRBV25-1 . TGTGCCAGCATGGACAGGGGTTTGCCCACTGAAGCTTTCTTT CASMDRGLPTEAFF
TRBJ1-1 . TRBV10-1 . TGCGCCAGCAGTGGGGGGGGGACCAACACTGAAGCTTTCTTT CASSGGGTNTEAFF
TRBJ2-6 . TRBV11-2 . TGTGCCAGCAGCTTGACCGGAGGTGGGGCCAACGTCCTGACTTTC CASSLTGGGANVLTF
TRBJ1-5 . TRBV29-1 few TGCAGCGTCTCCATGGACAGTTCGAATCAGCCCCAGCATTTT CSVSMDSSNQPQHF
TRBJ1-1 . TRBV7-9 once TGTGCCAGCAGCTTAGCGGAGGGTAGAAGAAAAGCTTTCTTT CASSLAEGRRKAFF
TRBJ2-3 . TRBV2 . TGTGCCAGCAAGGGGGGGGTTAGCACAGATACGCAGTATTTT CASKGGVSTDTQYF
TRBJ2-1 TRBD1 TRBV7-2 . TGTGCCAGCAGCATGGGACAGAACAATGAGCAGTTCTTC CASSMGQNNEQFF
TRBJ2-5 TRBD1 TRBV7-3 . TGTGCCAGCAGCGCAGGACAGGGAAGGGAGACCCAGTACTTC CASSAGQGRETQYF
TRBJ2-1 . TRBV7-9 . TGTGCCAGCAGCATCCGACGGGACAATGAGCAGTTCTTC CASSIRRDNEQFF
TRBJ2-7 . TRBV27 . TGTGCCAGCAGTCCCGAACAGGGTGCCTACGAGCAGTACTTC CASSPEQGAYEQYF
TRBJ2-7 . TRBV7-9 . TGTGCCAGCAGTCCGAGCAGGGACTACGAGCAGTACTTC CASSPSRDYEQYF
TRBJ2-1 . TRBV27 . TGTGCCAGCAGTTCTCCCCTAGGAGGTTACAATGAGCAGTTCTTC CASSSPLGGYNEQFF
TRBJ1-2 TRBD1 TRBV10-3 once TGTGCCATCGCTGAAACACAGGGGGAAAGCGACACCTTC CAIAETQGESDTF
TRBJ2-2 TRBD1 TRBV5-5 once TGTGCCAGCAGCCCGCGACAGGGTCCGACCACCGGGGAGCTGTTTTTT CASSPRQGPTTGELFF
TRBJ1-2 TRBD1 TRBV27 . TGTGCCAGCAGTCCCCCCGGGACAGACGGCTACACCTTC CASSPPGTDGYTF
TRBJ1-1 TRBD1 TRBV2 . TGTGCCAGCAGGACCGGGACAGGGTATGTCACTGAAGCTTTCTTT CASRTGTGYVTEAFF
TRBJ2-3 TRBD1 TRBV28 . TGTGCCAGCAGTTTGGGGACAGGGAATACAGATACGCAGTATTTT CASSLGTGNTDTQYF
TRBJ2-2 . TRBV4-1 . TGCGCCAGCAGCCCAAACACCGGGGAGCTGTTTTTT CASSPNTGELFF
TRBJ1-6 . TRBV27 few TGTGCCAGCAGTTCCAAGGGGTCCTATAATTCACCCCTCCACTTT CASSSKGSYNSPLHF